Listed here is a single TCR beta chain. The data stem from a study of blood T cell repertoires in COVID-19. Overall study: COVID-19 samples, acute and convalescent, were from the United States, Italy and Spain. PBMCs, B-cell-depleted T cells, or T cells provided the cDNA or gDNA that made up the material.

Original analysis: Reference gene primer amplification yielded estimated nucleated cell counts. Measured with immunoSEQ multiplex PCR; TCRdb has only the in-frame clones, and not every one. V and J calls and clone size are copied from that table; D and trimming were computed from the DNA. This sample has some 120,000 clones, with roughly four fifths found just once. The CDR3 sequence is 17 residues long. The V and J ends lost 2 bases and 2 bases, in that order; junction bases with no gene match: 3. Germline CDR1 SGDLS, CDR2 YYNGEE. The sequencing input was peripheral blood. The sequence came from a human donor in a cohort sampled during active COVID-19. J is TRBJ2-6 and V is TRBV9; 11 nucleotides line up with TRBD1. The CDR3 protein is CASSVGQGAAGANVLTF. The CDR3 region has the DNA TGTGCCAGCAGCGTCGGACAGGGGGCTGCTGGGGCCAACGTCCTGACTTTC.